Listed below are T cell receptor beta chains from one sample, sequenced in a study of shared clonotypes between healthy human individuals. The protocol was immunoSEQ multiplex PCR, while the TCRdb copy is restricted to in-frame clones and leaves out a portion. The data contain 2 million to 2.5 million clones, 93% of them singletons. Sequenced input: naive CD4+ T cells from PBMCs. The receptor source for this set is a man between 18 and 35 years old in good health. Some clones in this sample may be carry-over from other donors' samples. Each CDR3 is given with its conserved first and last residue. Fields, in order: J gene, V gene, CDR3 protein.

TRBJ2-1	TRBV29-1	CSAKGGTETYNEQFF
TRBJ2-5	TRBV5-1	CASSSDRAETQYF
TRBJ2-3	TRBV6-6	CASSYPGQGSDTQYF
TRBJ2-2	TRBV7-9	CASSFPSDTGELFF
TRBJ2-2	TRBV7-9	CASSLAGSGELFF
TRBJ2-1	TRBV27	CASSLVTDRTLGNEQFF
TRBJ2-7	TRBV7-8	CASSLLGQASYEQYF
TRBJ2-1	TRBV18	CASSPTLAGGDNEQFF
TRBJ1-5	TRBV4-1	CASSQGGVNQPQHF
TRBJ2-1	TRBV7-3	CASSLGTRVNEQFF
TRBJ2-3	TRBV9	CASSVRETDTQYF
TRBJ2-7	TRBV5-4	CASSLGEGYEQYF
TRBJ1-1	TRBV6-5	CASKRGAIENTEAFF
TRBJ2-7	TRBV4-2	CASSHPTQGGSSYEQYF
TRBJ1-1	TRBV7-8	CASSLVGGDTEAFF
TRBJ2-7	TRBV7-2	CASSFQRSSYEQYF
TRBJ2-3	TRBV7-2	CASSLARGTDTQYF
TRBJ1-3	TRBV28	CASSEGGPLSGNTIYF
TRBJ2-5	TRBV5-5	CAGEGGPEETQYF
TRBJ2-2	TRBV27	CASTKQGYTGELFF
TRBJ2-2	TRBV14	CASSPGTSGTSGELFF
TRBJ2-5	TRBV4-1	CASSQVRGQGQETQYF
TRBJ1-5	TRBV28	CASSLLGNAQHF
TRBJ2-2	TRBV7-2	CASSLVSTGRNGELFF
TRBJ2-2	TRBV5-1	CASSLLTSGGTGELFF
TRBJ2-2	TRBV27	CASSLRAGTGVPNGELFF
TRBJ2-5	TRBV6-5	CASNRGAQETQYF
TRBJ2-3	TRBV19	CASSSLAGGADTQYF
TRBJ1-4	TRBV10-3	CAISGNRGTNEKLFF
TRBJ2-6	TRBV2	CASTASGTGANVLTF
TRBJ2-3	TRBV6-1	CASSWDPGDTQYF
TRBJ1-5	TRBV6-5	CASSSFGAGNQPQHF
TRBJ2-7	TRBV5-1	CASSPGGRSSYEQYF
TRBJ2-1	TRBV4-1	CASSQDGSSRLAGAYNEQFF
TRBJ2-7	TRBV7-9	CASSLGFAGGDEQYF
TRBJ2-4	TRBV29-1	CSVAESGAKNIQYF
TRBJ2-7	TRBV27	CASSLSGLAGTSYEQYF
TRBJ2-7	TRBV6-1	CASSSRTASVEQYF
TRBJ2-7	TRBV27	CASSPFPWSGQSSYEQYF
TRBJ2-7	TRBV6-1	CASSETYLRLSYEQYF
TRBJ1-1	TRBV28	CASRPMKTENTEAFF
TRBJ2-2	TRBV11-3	CASSLGVGDTGELFF
TRBJ2-1	TRBV10-3	CAISEKGDEQFF
TRBJ1-1	TRBV5-1	CASSIRQGATNTEAFF
TRBJ2-1	TRBV9	CASSAASATYNEQFF
TRBJ2-5	TRBV6-1	CATRDRLRLWTQYF
TRBJ2-1	TRBV5-1	CASSLVRDEQFF
TRBJ1-5	TRBV6-6	CAISAGARQPQHF
TRBJ2-1	TRBV10-1	CASSAAGPTSGRDNEQFF
TRBJ2-1	TRBV5-1	CASSAGTGGYNEQFF
TRBJ1-1	TRBV19	CASSIVGGALAFF
TRBJ2-1	TRBV6-5	CASSRLAGASEQFF
TRBJ1-4	TRBV28	CASTPMEGGEKLFF
.	TRBV5-1	CASSAPTYEQYF
TRBJ1-1	TRBV28	CASTPRVDGAFF